The 7 T cell receptor beta chains presented below share a single source sample, sequenced in a study of blood T cell repertoires in COVID-19. Measured with immunoSEQ multiplex PCR; TCRdb has only the in-frame clones, and not every one. The table shows 95,000 to 150,000 clones, with around four fifths occurring only once. The sequenced material came from peripheral blood. The receptor set was obtained from a man in his sixties with active or convalescent COVID-19.

The V gene is TRBV11-3, the J gene TRBJ2-3, with no clear D. The CDR3 totals 15 residues. Per germline, CDR1 SGHNT and CDR2 YENEEA. Deletions cut 1 base from V and 2 bases from J, with 10 bases between. The CDR3 bases are TGTGCCAGCAGCTTAGGGCAGAGACACACAGATACGCAGTATTTT. Translating it yields CASSLGQRHTDTQYF.

The gene calls are TRBV7-8 and TRBJ2-3; D may be TRBD2 (6 bases). CDR1 is SGHVS, CDR2 FQNEAQ, per germline. The CDR3 extends over 16 amino acids. V lost 2 bases and J 1 base, leaving 13 bases between the germline ends. The CDR3 is CASSLTSPGGTDTQYF. DNA for the CDR3: TGTGCCAGCAGCTTAACTAGCCCGGGGGGCACAGATACGCAGTATTTT.

The chain has TRBV3-1 (or the pseudogene TRBV3-2) and TRBJ2-7, with TRBD1 matching over 9 bases. The CDR3 contains 14 residues. CDR1 LGHDT and CDR2 YNNKEL come from the germline V gene (reference sequence). The trim removed 2 bases at V and 2 bases at J, leaving 1 base unmatched. The CDR3 region is CASSQRTGAYEQYF. CDR3 in DNA: TGTGCCAGCAGCCAAAGGACAGGGGCCTACGAGCAGTACTTC.

CDR3 loop: CSVELATGGASGNTIYF. In nucleotides, the CDR3 is TGCAGCGTTGAGCTAGCCACAGGGGGCGCCTCTGGAAACACCATATATTTT. The chain is built from TRBV29-1 and TRBJ1-3, with TRBD1 identical over 9 bases. Germline CDR1 SQVTM, CDR2 ANQGSEA. The V gene end was trimmed by 3 bases and the J gene end by 0 bases; junction bases not matched to a gene: 9. The CDR3 has 17 amino acids.

This clone has ten or more counts. V and J are TRBV5-1 and TRBJ1-2; D is undetermined. There are 13 residues in the CDR3. Germline V gives CDR1 SGHRS, CDR2 YFSETQ. The V and J ends lost 3 bases and 7 bases respectively, with 13 bases between them. CDR3 residues: CASSYGEDSGYTF. The CDR3 coding sequence is TGCGCCAGCAGCTATGGGGAGGACTCTGGCTACACCTTC.

The gene calls are TRBV6-5 and TRBJ2-1; TRBD2 matches at 8 bases. Germline CDR1 and CDR2: MNHEY and SVGAGI. V was pared by 8 bases and J by 7 bases, with 4 bases of the junction left unmatched. This CDR3 region has 12 residues. As DNA, the CDR3 is TGTGCCAGCCGTACGGGAGGGAATGAGCAGTTCTTC. This sequence encodes CASRTGGNEQFF.

V is TRBV4-1 and J is TRBJ2-1, with TRBD2 matching over 7 bases. The V segment lost 1 base and the J segment 2 bases; nucleotides outside the gene matches: 8. The CDR3 totals 17 residues. Germline V gene sequence: CDR1 MGHRA, CDR2 YSYEKL. CDR3 protein: CASSQATGTTTYNEQFF. The DNA for the CDR3 is TGCGCCAGCAGCCAAGCTACCGGGACTACCACCTACAATGAGCAGTTCTTC.